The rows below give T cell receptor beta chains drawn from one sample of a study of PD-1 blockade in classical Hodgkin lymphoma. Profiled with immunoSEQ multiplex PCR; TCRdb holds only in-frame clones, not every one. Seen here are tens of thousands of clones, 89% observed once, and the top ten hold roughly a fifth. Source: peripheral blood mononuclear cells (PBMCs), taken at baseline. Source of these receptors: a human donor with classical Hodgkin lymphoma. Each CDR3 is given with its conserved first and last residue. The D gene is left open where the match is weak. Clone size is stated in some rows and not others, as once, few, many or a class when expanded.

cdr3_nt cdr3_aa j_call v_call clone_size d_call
TGTGCCAGCAGCGTAGCAGATGATACGCAGTATTTT CASSVADDTQYF TRBJ2-3 TRBV9 NA NA
TGCGCCAGCAGCTTGACGTGGGAGGTCACCGGGGAGCTGTTTTTT CASSLTWEVTGELFF TRBJ2-2 TRBV5-1 NA NA
TGTGCCAGCGAACCCAGCACAGATACGCAGTATTTT CASEPSTDTQYF TRBJ2-3 TRBV2 NA NA
TGTGCCACCAGCAGGCCCCGAGGACAGGGTCACTATGGCTACACCTTC CATSRPRGQGHYGYTF TRBJ1-2 TRBV15 NA TRBD1
TGCGCCAGCAGTGAGTCAGGGGCCCCCTACGAGCAGTACTTC CASSESGAPYEQYF TRBJ2-7 TRBV10-1 NA NA
TGTGCCAGCAGTTCGAGACAGGGGGTAAATCAGCCCCAGCATTTT CASSSRQGVNQPQHF TRBJ1-5 TRBV6-5 few TRBD1
TGCGCCAGCAGCTTGTGGCGCGGGAGGGCCGACAATGAGCAGTTCTTC CASSLWRGRADNEQFF TRBJ2-1 TRBV5-1 NA TRBD2
TGTGCCAGTAGAAGGGACCTCTCACTAAATCAGCCCCAGCATTTT CASRRDLSLNQPQHF TRBJ1-5 TRBV19 few NA
TGTGCCAGTAGTATGGGGACAGGGGGCGCGTATGGCTACACCTTC CASSMGTGGAYGYTF TRBJ1-2 TRBV19 NA TRBD1
TGTGCCAGTAGTACCAGTTTTCGTAACAGGAACACTGAAGCTTTCTTT CASSTSFRNRNTEAFF TRBJ1-1 TRBV19 NA NA
TGTGCCAGCAAGATGGACGGGGGGGGGTTCAATCAGCCCCAGCATTTT CASKMDGGGFNQPQHF TRBJ1-5 TRBV2 NA NA
TGTGCCAGTAGCCCGGGGGCGCGCTACGAGCAGTACTTC CASSPGARYEQYF TRBJ2-7 TRBV19 NA NA
TGCAGCGCCGAGGGGATCGGAACTGAAGCTTTCTTT CSAEGIGTEAFF TRBJ1-1 TRBV29-1 few NA
TGTGCCAGCAGTTGGACCGCCCGGAGTCGGGTTTACACAGATACGCAGTATTTT CASSWTARSRVYTDTQYF TRBJ2-3 TRBV27 NA NA
TGCAGCGTTGTTCTCGGTGAAGGGGGCTACACCTTC CSVVLGEGGYTF TRBJ1-2 TRBV29-1 NA NA
TGCGCCAGCAGCCGAGACTCGACTGAGAGCTCCTACGAGCAGTACTTC CASSRDSTESSYEQYF TRBJ2-7 TRBV4-3 NA NA
TGTGCCAGCCCCCGGGGCGGAGCCCCTGAAGCTTTCTTT CASPRGGAPEAFF TRBJ1-1 TRBV6-1 NA NA
TGTGCCAGCAGCACCGCTTCGAAAGCTTTCTTT CASSTASKAFF TRBJ1-1 TRBV28 once NA
TGTGCCAGCAGTTCGTCAGGCGAGAGGCCGTGGGACTACGAGCAGTACTTC CASSSSGERPWDYEQYF TRBJ2-7 TRBV27 NA NA
TGTGCCAGCAGCTTAGCCGGGACGGGGAACACTGAAGCTTTCTTT CASSLAGTGNTEAFF TRBJ1-1 TRBV7-9 NA NA
TGCAGCATCCACAGGGGCGACACTGAAGCTTTCTTT CSIHRGDTEAFF TRBJ1-1 TRBV29-1 NA TRBD1
TGTGCCAGTAGTATACCGGCGGGCTCTGGAAACACCATATATTTT CASSIPAGSGNTIYF TRBJ1-3 TRBV19 NA NA
TGCGCCAGCAGCCAAGACCACCGGGAGACCCAGTACTTC CASSQDHRETQYF TRBJ2-5 TRBV4-1 NA NA
TGTGCCAGCAGTTACTCGTTGGACAGGGCCTACGAGCAGTACTTC CASSYSLDRAYEQYF TRBJ2-7 TRBV6-6 once TRBD1
TGTGCCAGCAGCCCCCGGCTTGGGCAGGGGGCTGGAGAGACCCAGTACTTC CASSPRLGQGAGETQYF TRBJ2-5 TRBV7-9 NA TRBD1
TGTGCCAGCAGCACTCGGAGGACCGGGGAGCTGTTTTTT CASSTRRTGELFF TRBJ2-2 TRBV11-2 few NA
TGTGCCAGCAGCTCCGACAGGTATAGCAATCAGCCCCAGCATTTT CASSSDRYSNQPQHF TRBJ1-5 TRBV7-2 once NA
TGTGCCAGTAGTTGGGACTCGAACTATGGCTACACCTTC CASSWDSNYGYTF TRBJ1-2 TRBV19 NA NA
TGTGCCAGCAGCTTAGTCGCGGGGCAGGCGGGAGAGACCCAGTACTTC CASSLVAGQAGETQYF TRBJ2-5 TRBV7-2 NA NA
TGCGCCAGCAGTGAGCGGACAGGGGGCGAGCAGTACTTC CASSERTGGEQYF TRBJ2-7 TRBV10-1 NA TRBD1
TGTGCCAGCAATCGGGACAGGGAAGTAGGTCAGCCCCAGCATTTT CASNRDREVGQPQHF TRBJ1-5 TRBV6-6 NA TRBD1
TGTGCCATCAGTGACTCCGGGACTAGCGGGAGGGCGGAAAACGAGCAGTACTTC CAISDSGTSGRAENEQYF TRBJ2-7 TRBV10-3 NA TRBD2
TGTGCCAGCAATACCCAGGGGGGGAACTATGGCTACACCTTC CASNTQGGNYGYTF TRBJ1-2 TRBV6-5 few TRBD1
TGTGCCACCAGCAGAACCTTTAACCCAGATACGCAGTATTTT CATSRTFNPDTQYF TRBJ2-3 TRBV15 NA NA
TGTGCCAGCAGCTTACCGAGGACGGCCTATGGCTACACCTTC CASSLPRTAYGYTF TRBJ1-2 TRBV7-9 NA NA
TGTGCCAGCAGTGGCGCTGAGGCCGGTTCCTACGAGCAGTACTTC CASSGAEAGSYEQYF TRBJ2-7 TRBV27 NA NA
TGCAGTGTTGCCCTGTGGGGGAACTATGGCTACACCTTC CSVALWGNYGYTF TRBJ1-2 TRBV29-1 NA NA
TGTGCCAGCAGCTACGGGACAGGGGGATTTCAGCCCCAGCATTTT CASSYGTGGFQPQHF TRBJ1-5 TRBV7-9 NA TRBD1
TGTGCCAGCAGTTACTCACGTGACAGTCCCGCCTACGAGCAGTACTTC CASSYSRDSPAYEQYF TRBJ2-7 TRBV6-5 once NA
TGCGCCAGCAGTCGTGGGGTGCGGGACTATGGCTACACCTTC CASSRGVRDYGYTF TRBJ1-2 TRBV5-1 NA NA